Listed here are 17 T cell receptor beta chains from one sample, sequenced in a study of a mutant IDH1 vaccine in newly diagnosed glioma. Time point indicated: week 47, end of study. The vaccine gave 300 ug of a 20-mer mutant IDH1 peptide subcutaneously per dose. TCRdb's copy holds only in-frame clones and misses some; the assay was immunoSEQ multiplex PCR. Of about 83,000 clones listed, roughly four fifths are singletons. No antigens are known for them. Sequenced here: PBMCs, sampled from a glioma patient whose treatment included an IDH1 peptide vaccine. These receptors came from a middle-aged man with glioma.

The CDR3 sequence: CASSRGWTSGQPQHF. CDR3 nucleotides: TGTGCCAGCAGTCGGGGCTGGACCTCCGGACAGCCCCAGCATTTT. The chain recombines TRBV2 with TRBJ1-5; possibly TRBD1 for D (5 bases). This CDR3 is 15 amino acids long. The V gene's germline CDR1 is SNHLY and CDR2 FYNNEI. V was cut by 5 bases and J by 7 bases, with 18 bases left in between.

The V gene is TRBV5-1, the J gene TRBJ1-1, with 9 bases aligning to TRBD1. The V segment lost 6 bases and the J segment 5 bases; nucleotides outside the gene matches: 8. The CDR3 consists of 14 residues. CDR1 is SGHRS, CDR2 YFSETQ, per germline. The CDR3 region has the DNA TGCGCCAGCAATCAGGGACAGGGAGGGACTGAAGCTTTCTTT. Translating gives CASNQGQGGTEAFF. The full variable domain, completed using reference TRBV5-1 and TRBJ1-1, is KAGVTQTPRYLIKTRGQQVTLSCSPISGHRSVSWYQQTPGQGLQFLFEYFSETQRNKGNFPGRFSGRQFSNSRSEMNVSTLELGDSALYLCASNQGQGGTEAFFGQGTRLTVV.

CDR3 region: CASSGRDSIYGQYF. DNA of the CDR3: TGTGCCAGCAGCGGACGGGACAGTATCTACGGACAGTACTTC. The chain combines TRBV5-4 with TRBJ2-7, with 7 bases matching TRBD1. The CDR3 runs 14 residues. CDR1 is SGHNT and CDR2 is YYREEE in the germline V gene (reference sequence). J gave up 10 bases and V 4 bases, and 14 bases lay outside the gene matches.

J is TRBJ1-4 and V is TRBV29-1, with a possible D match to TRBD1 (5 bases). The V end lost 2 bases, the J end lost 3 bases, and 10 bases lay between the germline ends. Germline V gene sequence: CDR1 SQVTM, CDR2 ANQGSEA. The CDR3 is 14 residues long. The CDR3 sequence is CSVELLGANEKLFF. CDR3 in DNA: TGCAGCGTTGAATTGTTAGGGGCTAATGAAAAACTGTTTTTT.

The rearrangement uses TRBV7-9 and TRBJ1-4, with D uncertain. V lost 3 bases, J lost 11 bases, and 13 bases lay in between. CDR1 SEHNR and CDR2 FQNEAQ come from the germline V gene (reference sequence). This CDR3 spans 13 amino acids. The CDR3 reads CASSFTAGGKLFF. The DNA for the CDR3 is TGTGCCAGCAGCTTTACCGCTGGCGGGAAACTGTTTTTT.

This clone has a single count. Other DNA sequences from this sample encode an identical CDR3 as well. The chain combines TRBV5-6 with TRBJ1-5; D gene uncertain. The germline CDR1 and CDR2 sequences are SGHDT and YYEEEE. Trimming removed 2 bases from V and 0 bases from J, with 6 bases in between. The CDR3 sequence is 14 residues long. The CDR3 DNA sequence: TGTGCCAGCAGCTTTTCCGATAGCAATCAGCCCCAGCATTTT. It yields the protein CASSFSDSNQPQHF.

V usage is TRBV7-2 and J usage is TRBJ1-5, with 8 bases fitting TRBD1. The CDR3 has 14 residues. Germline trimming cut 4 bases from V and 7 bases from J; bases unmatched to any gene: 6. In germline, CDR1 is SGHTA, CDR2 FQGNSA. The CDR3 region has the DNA TGTGCCAGCAGCTCGCAGGGGGCGGGCCAGCCCCAGCATTTT. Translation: CASSSQGAGQPQHF.

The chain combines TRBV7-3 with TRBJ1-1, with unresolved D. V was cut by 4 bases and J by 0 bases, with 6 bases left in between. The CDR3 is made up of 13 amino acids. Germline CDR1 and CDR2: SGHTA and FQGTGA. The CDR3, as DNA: TGTGCCAGCAGCTCGGACGTGAACACTGAAGCTTTCTTT. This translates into CASSSDVNTEAFF. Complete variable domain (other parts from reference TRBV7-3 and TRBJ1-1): GAGVSQTPSNKVTEKGKYVELRCDPISGHTALYWYRQSLGQGPEFLIYFQGTGAADDSGLPNDRFFAVRPEGSVSTLKIQRTERGDSAVYLCASSSDVNTEAFFGQGTRLTVV.

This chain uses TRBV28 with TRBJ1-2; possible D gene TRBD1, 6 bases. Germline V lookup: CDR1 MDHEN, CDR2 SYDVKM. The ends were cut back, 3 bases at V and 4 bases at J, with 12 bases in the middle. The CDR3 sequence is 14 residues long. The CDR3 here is CASSFPGVIYGYTF. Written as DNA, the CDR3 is TGTGCCAGCAGTTTCCCAGGGGTTATCTATGGCTACACCTTC.

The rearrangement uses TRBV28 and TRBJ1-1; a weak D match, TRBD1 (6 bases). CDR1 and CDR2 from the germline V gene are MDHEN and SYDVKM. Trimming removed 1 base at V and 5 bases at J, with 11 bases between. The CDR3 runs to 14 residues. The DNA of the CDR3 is TGTGCCAGCAGTTTATTACCAGGGGTTACTGAAGCTTTCTTT. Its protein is CASSLLPGVTEAFF.

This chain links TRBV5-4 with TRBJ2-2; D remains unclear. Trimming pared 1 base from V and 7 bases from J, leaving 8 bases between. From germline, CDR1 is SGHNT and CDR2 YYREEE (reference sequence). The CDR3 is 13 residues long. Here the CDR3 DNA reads TGTGCCAGCAGCTTGTTGCTTAACGGGGAGCTGTTTTTT. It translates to CASSLLLNGELFF.

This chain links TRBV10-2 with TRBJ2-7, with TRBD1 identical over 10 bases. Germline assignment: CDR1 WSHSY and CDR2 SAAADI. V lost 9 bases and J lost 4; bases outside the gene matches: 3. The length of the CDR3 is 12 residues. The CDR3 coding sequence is TGCGCCAGACGACAGGGGGCTTACGAGCAGTACTTC. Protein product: CARRQGAYEQYF.

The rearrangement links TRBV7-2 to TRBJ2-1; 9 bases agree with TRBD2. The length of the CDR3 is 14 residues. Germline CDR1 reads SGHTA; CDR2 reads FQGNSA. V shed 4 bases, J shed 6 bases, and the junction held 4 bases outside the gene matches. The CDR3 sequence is CASSSSGGPNEQFF. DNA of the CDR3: TGTGCCAGCAGCTCGAGCGGGGGGCCCAATGAGCAGTTCTTC.

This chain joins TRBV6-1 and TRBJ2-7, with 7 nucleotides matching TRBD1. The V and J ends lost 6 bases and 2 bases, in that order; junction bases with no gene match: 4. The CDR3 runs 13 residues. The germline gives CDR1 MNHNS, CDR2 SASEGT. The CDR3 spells CASSRDRAYEQYF. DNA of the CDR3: TGTGCCAGCAGCAGAGACAGGGCCTACGAGCAGTACTTC.

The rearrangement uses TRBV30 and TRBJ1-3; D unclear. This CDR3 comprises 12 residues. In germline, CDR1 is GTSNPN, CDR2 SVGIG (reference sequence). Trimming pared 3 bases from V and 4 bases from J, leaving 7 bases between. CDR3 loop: CAWRESGNTIYF. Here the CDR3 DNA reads TGTGCCTGGAGGGAGTCAGGAAACACCATATATTTT.

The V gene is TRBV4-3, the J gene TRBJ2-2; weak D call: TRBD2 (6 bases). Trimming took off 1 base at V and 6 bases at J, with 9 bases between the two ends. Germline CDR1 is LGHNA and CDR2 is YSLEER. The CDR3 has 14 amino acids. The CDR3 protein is CASSQGSGAGELFF. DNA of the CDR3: TGCGCCAGCAGCCAAGGTTCGGGGGCCGGGGAGCTGTTTTTT.

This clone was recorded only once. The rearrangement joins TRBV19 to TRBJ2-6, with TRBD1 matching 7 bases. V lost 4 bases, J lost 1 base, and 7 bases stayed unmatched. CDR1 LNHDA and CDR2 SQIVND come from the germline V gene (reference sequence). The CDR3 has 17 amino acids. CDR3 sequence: CASSNLAGGSGANVLTF. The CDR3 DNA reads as TGTGCCAGTAGTAATCTGGCAGGGGGATCTGGGGCCAACGTCCTGACTTTC.